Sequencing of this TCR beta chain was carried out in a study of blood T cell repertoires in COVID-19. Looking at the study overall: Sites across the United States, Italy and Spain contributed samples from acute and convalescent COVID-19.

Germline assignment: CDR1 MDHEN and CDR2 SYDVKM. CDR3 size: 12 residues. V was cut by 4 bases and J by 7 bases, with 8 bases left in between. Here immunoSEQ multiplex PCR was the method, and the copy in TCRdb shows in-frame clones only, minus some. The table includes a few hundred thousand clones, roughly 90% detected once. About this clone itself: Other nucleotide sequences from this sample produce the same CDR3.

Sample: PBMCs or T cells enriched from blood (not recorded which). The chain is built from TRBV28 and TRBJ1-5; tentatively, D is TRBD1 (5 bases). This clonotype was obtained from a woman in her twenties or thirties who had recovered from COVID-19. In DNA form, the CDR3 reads TGTGCCAGCAGTTCACCAGGGCAGCCCCAGCATTTT. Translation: CASSSPGQPQHF. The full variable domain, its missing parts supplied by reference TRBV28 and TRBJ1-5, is DVKVTQSSRYLVKRTGEKVFLECVQDMDHENMFWYRQDPGLGLRLIYFSYDVKMKEKGDIPEGYSVSREKKERFSLILESASTNQTSMYLCASSSPGQPQHFGDGTRLSIL.